Each of the 24 T cell receptor beta chains below was sequenced from the same sample in a study of CD8 T cells in ankylosing spondylitis. Overall study results and limits: Among TCR beta sequences, a motif of several highly homologous variants appeared characteristic of ankylosing spondylitis blood.

Their target antigens are unknown. TCRdb re-called the 5' RACE reads with MiXCR, one entry per CDR3 protein. The table includes some 130,000 distinct CDR3 sequences, roughly a sixth detected once. Sample: blood, either unsorted or a sorted T cell fraction (not recorded which). These receptors were obtained from a male donor with ankylosing spondylitis.

The chain recombines TRBV4-1 with TRBJ1-5; 7 bases map to TRBD1. V shed 3 bases and J 3 bases; nucleotides not matched to a gene: 11. The V gene's germline CDR1 is MGHRA and CDR2 YSYEKL. This CDR3 has 17 amino acids. CDR3 coding DNA: TGCGCCAGCAGCCAGACTTATACAGGGGACCTCAATCAGCCCCAGCATTTT. Translation: CASSQTYTGDLNQPQHF.

This clonotype was observed a few times. The gene calls are TRBV28 and TRBJ2-7, with D maybe TRBD2 (5 bases). The V and J ends lost 8 bases and 6 bases respectively, with 17 bases between them. The germline gives CDR1 MDHEN, CDR2 SYDVKM. The CDR3 contains 13 residues. The DNA for the CDR3 is TGTGCCAGCGCCATATTCGAGGGAAGCGAGCAGTACTTC. Its protein is CASAIFEGSEQYF.

J is TRBJ2-3 and V is TRBV7-9; D may be TRBD2 (7 bases). CDR1 and CDR2 (germline): SEHNR, FQNEAQ (reference sequence). Trimming took off 5 bases at V and 3 bases at J, with 15 bases between the two ends. This CDR3 is 15 amino acids long. The CDR3 loop is CASSKGGGPTDTQYF. The CDR3 nucleotides read TGTGCCAGCAGCAAAGGGGGGGGGCCGACAGATACGCAGTATTTT.

J is TRBJ2-1 and V is TRBV7-3; a weak D match, TRBD2 (5 bases). V was shortened by 4 bases and J by 7 bases, with 11 bases between the two germline ends. In germline, CDR1 is SGHTA, CDR2 FQGTGA. CDR3 length: 13 residues. In nucleotides, the CDR3 is TGTGCCAGCAGCTACCGGTTAGCGAATGAGCAGTTCTTC. It codes for CASSYRLANEQFF.

The rearrangement uses TRBV6-1 and TRBJ1-1; D might be TRBD1 (5 bases). The germline gives CDR1 MNHNS, CDR2 SASEGT. The CDR3 is 12 residues long. V was clipped by 11 bases and J by 3 bases, with 13 bases between them. The CDR3 DNA reads TGTGCCTCCTACAGGAGCTACACTGAAGCTTTCTTT. It translates to CASYRSYTEAFF.

This clonotype was seen a few times. V is TRBV9 and J is TRBJ2-1; no reliable D call. Germline values: CDR1 SGDLS, CDR2 YYNGEE. The CDR3 consists of 16 residues. Trimming pared 3 bases from V and 0 bases from J, leaving 13 bases between. The chain's CDR3 is CASSAPNGSSYNEQFF. The CDR3 nucleotides are TGTGCCAGCAGCGCCCCTAATGGGTCCTCCTACAATGAGCAGTTCTTC.

This clonotype has just a few counts. The chain carries TRBV5-1 and TRBJ2-1; 8 nucleotides align to TRBD2. V lost 4 bases and J lost 0; bases outside the gene matches: 9. The CDR3 sequence is 17 residues long. The germline V gene encodes CDR1 SGHRS and CDR2 YFSETQ. The CDR3 DNA follows: TGCGCCAGCAGCACTAGCGGCATAATGACCTCCTACAATGAGCAGTTCTTC. It codes for CASSTSGIMTSYNEQFF.

This clonotype was counted many times. The rearrangement links TRBV4-3 to TRBJ2-7; maybe TRBD1 (6 bases). V shed 6 bases and J shed 3 bases, with 15 bases lying between them. The CDR3 length is 14 residues. CDR1 LGHNA and CDR2 YSLEER come from the germline V gene. The CDR3 protein is CASSTGLGDYEQYF. The CDR3 bases are TGCGCCAGCAGTACAGGGCTGGGTGACTACGAGCAGTACTTC.

The chain employs TRBV19 and TRBJ2-1; 10 positions agree with TRBD1. In germline, CDR1 is LNHDA, CDR2 SQIVND (reference sequence). After removal of 6 bases from V and 8 bases from J, the junction contained 13 bases not matched to a gene. The CDR3 sequence is 16 residues long. The chain's CDR3 is CASRPGTGVRLDEQFF. The CDR3 nucleotides are TGTGCCAGTAGACCCGGGACAGGGGTTCGGTTGGATGAGCAGTTCTTC.

This clonotype turned up a few times. This sequence joins TRBV5-6 and TRBJ2-1, with 10 bases identical to TRBD1. This CDR3 is built from 16 residues. The germline V gene encodes CDR1 SGHDT and CDR2 YYEEEE. V lost 0 bases to trimming and J lost 10 bases; unmatched junction nucleotides: 10. CDR3: CASSLGDRGFMWEQFF. The DNA for the CDR3 is TGTGCCAGCAGCTTGGGGGACAGGGGCTTCATGTGGGAGCAGTTCTTC.

This clonotype was counted a single time. This chain connects TRBV4-1 to TRBJ2-1; 9 nucleotides agree with TRBD2. The length of the CDR3 is 18 residues. V lost 1 base, J lost 2 bases, and 9 bases stayed unmatched. Germline CDR1 is MGHRA and CDR2 is YSYEKL. CDR3 amino acids: CASSQVSGGPRAYNEQFF. CDR3 in DNA: TGCGCCAGCAGCCAAGTTAGCGGGGGTCCCCGGGCCTACAATGAGCAGTTCTTC.

The chain has TRBV27 and TRBJ2-1; TRBD1 agrees at 8 bases. Germline V gives CDR1 MNHEY, CDR2 SMNVEV (reference sequence). Trimming at V came to 3 bases and at J to 2 bases, leaving 3 bases not matched to a gene. The CDR3 runs to 15 residues. CDR3 sequence: CASSFDRGPYNEQFF. Written as DNA, the CDR3 is TGTGCCAGCAGTTTCGACAGGGGACCCTACAATGAGCAGTTCTTC.

This rearrangement joins TRBV4-3 to TRBJ1-4; D gene uncertain. Looked up from germline, CDR1 is LGHNA and CDR2 is YSLEER. V was pared by 2 bases and J by 7 bases, with 14 bases between. The CDR3 has 15 residues. The CDR3 reads CASSQTVLSGEKLFF. DNA of the CDR3: TGCGCCAGCAGCCAAACGGTCCTTAGTGGTGAAAAACTGTTTTTT.

The chain combines TRBV7-8 with TRBJ2-7, with a possible D match to TRBD2 (5 bases). The CDR3 is made up of 14 amino acids. Deletions cut 3 bases from V and 2 bases from J, with 11 bases between. Germline CDR1 is SGHVS and CDR2 is FQNEAQ. For the CDR3, the DNA is TGTGCCAGCAGCTTCGGTCGACTAACCTACGAGCAGTACTTC. It codes for CASSFGRLTYEQYF.

This clonotype was seen a handful of times. This chain joins TRBV12-3 or TRBV12-4 and TRBJ2-2, with D tentatively TRBD1 or TRBD2 (5 bases each). The germline V and J ends were trimmed by 11 bases and 6 bases, with 13 bases remaining between them. The CDR3 spans 12 residues. This CDR3 is CAGLRGAGELFF. The CDR3 DNA sequence: TGTGCCGGCCTGCGAGGGGCCGGGGAGCTGTTTTTT.

This clonotype appeared a few times. This chain links TRBV4-1 with TRBJ1-2; 7 bases map to TRBD1. The V segment lost 3 bases and the J segment 8 bases; nucleotides outside the gene matches: 15. The germline gives CDR1 MGHRA, CDR2 YSYEKL. The CDR3 consists of 16 residues. CDR3 sequence: CASSQNQGTAKGGYTF. CDR3 DNA: TGCGCCAGCAGCCAGAACCAAGGGACAGCCAAGGGGGGCTACACCTTC.

This clonotype has more than one count but fewer than ten. This chain joins TRBV7-9 and TRBJ2-6, with D unresolved. Germline V lookup: CDR1 SEHNR, CDR2 FQNEAQ (reference sequence). Trimming left V 6 bases short and J 0 bases short, with 12 bases between. CDR3 size: 16 residues. This CDR3 reads CASRNVGHSGANVLTF. DNA of the CDR3: TGTGCCAGCAGGAATGTTGGCCACTCTGGGGCCAACGTCCTGACTTTC.

By sample fraction, this clonotype is medium-sized (0.01 to 0.1%). CDR3 nucleotide sequence: TGTGCCAGCAGCTACAGGGCCGACTATGGCTACACCTTC. Residues: CASSYRADYGYTF. V is TRBV3-1 and J is TRBJ1-2, with D maybe TRBD1 (6 bases). Germline V gene lookup returns CDR1 LGHDT and CDR2 YNNKEL (reference sequence). V gave up 5 bases and J gave up 3 bases, with 10 bases separating them. The CDR3 has 13 amino acids.

This rearrangement joins TRBV7-3 to TRBJ2-1; TRBD2 matches 9 bases. Germline values: CDR1 SGHTA, CDR2 FQGTGA. V shed 2 bases and J 9 bases; nucleotides not matched to a gene: 8. The CDR3 length is 15 residues. The CDR3: CASSLGLAGMVEQFF. The CDR3 DNA reads TGTGCCAGCAGCTTAGGGCTAGCGGGAATGGTTGAGCAGTTCTTC.

V gene TRBV20-1 combines with J gene TRBJ2-7; D may be TRBD1 (5 bases). The CDR3 loop spans 13 amino acids. Germline loops: CDR1 DFQATT, CDR2 SNEGSKA (reference sequence). V shed 4 bases and J shed 0 bases, with 10 bases lying between them. This chain's CDR3 is CSATQVYSYEQYF. CDR3 bases: TGCAGTGCTACACAGGTGTACTCCTACGAGCAGTACTTC.

This clonotype showed up just a few times. This chain links TRBV27 with TRBJ2-2; 13 nucleotides align to TRBD2. V lost 0 bases, J lost 6 bases, and 10 bases stayed unmatched. Looked up from germline, CDR1 is MNHEY and CDR2 is SMNVEV (reference sequence). The length of the CDR3 is 19 residues. The CDR3 DNA is TGTGCCAGCAGTTTATCCTCGTTACTAGCGGGAGGGCCCTCCGGGGAGCTGTTTTTT. It translates to CASSLSSLLAGGPSGELFF.

This clonotype was observed at least ten times. At one boundary the junction diverges from the germline segment, which might be a read error. The chain recombines TRBV27 with TRBJ2-1; D not certain. The CDR3 contains 11 residues. Per germline, CDR1 MNHEY and CDR2 SMNVEV (reference sequence). In nucleotides, the CDR3 is TGCGCCAGCAGCTTTTACAATGAGCAGTTCTTC. Translating gives CASSFYNEQFF.

This clonotype has just a few counts. V usage is TRBV5-6 and J usage is TRBJ1-5; tentative D call: TRBD1 (6 bases). The CDR3 is 17 amino acids. CDR1 is SGHDT and CDR2 is YYEEEE in the germline V gene. Trimming took 1 base from V and 0 from J, leaving 14 bases between them. CDR3 in DNA: TGTGCCAGCAGCTTGCCTAACAGGGCTGATAGCAATCAGCCCCAGCATTTT. Translating it yields CASSLPNRADSNQPQHF. The variable domain in full, with the rest retrieved from reference TRBV5-6 and TRBJ1-5, is DAGVTQSPTHLIKTRGQQVTLRCSPKSGHDTVSWYQQALGQGPQFIFQYYEEEERQRGNFPDRFSGHQFPNYSSELNVNALLLGDSALYLCASSLPNRADSNQPQHFGDGTRLSIL.

This clonotype was counted a few times. This chain links TRBV4-1 with TRBJ2-3; the D gene is possibly TRBD1 (6 bases). This CDR3 has 13 residues. Trimming took off 0 bases at V and 14 bases at J, with 15 bases between the two ends. Germline V CDR1 and CDR2: MGHRA, YSYEKL. CDR3 loop: CASSQDIRDTLYF. The DNA for the CDR3 is TGCGCCAGCAGCCAAGATATTCGGGACACCTTGTATTTT.